The TCR beta chain under discussion was sequenced for a study of Ad26.COV2.S vaccination and SARS-CoV-2 variants. Study overall: Participants got Ad26.COV2.S intramuscularly, once or twice 56 days apart. General observations from the study: Possible underestimation of total T cell responses by the TCR breadth and depth analyses was noted.

Treatment in this sample: about 20 received Ad26.COV2.S at low or high dose, single or two shots; about 5 received placebo; per-sample allocation not given. Sampling occurred on day 63 after the first vaccine or placebo injection. An adult donor aged 18-55 years was enrolled in Boston. The administered vaccine (an Ad26 vector) expressed Wuhan-strain SARS-CoV-2 spike. Concerning this clone: Its antigen is as yet unknown.

Sequenced by immunoSEQ multiplex PCR; TCRdb stores in-frame clones only, minus some. Counted here are under 400,000 clones, roughly 84% occurring once; the ten biggest clones make up roughly 3.1%. The germline V gene has CDR1 SEHNR and CDR2 FQNEAQ (reference sequence). The ends were cut back, 4 bases at V and 2 bases at J, with 7 bases in the middle. The CDR3 has 13 residues. The source of this sequence is a person between 18 and 59 years old who received the Ad26.COV2.S COVID-19 vaccine or a placebo. The J gene is TRBJ2-3, the V gene TRBV7-9; no clear D gene. Specimen: peripheral blood, collected in a trial of Ad26.COV2.S vaccine versus placebo. CDR3 coding DNA: TGTGCCAGCAGCTCGATTCCCACAGATACGCAGTATTTT. Encoded protein: CASSSIPTDTQYF.